Following are 22 T cell receptor beta chains from one sample sequenced in a study of T cell responses to AZD1222 COVID-19 vaccine. The assay was immunoSEQ multiplex PCR, and TCRdb's table has in-frame clones only and misses some. The table records 75,000 to 90,000 clones, 85% to 95% of them present only once. The sample in question was peripheral blood, obtained 28 days after the second AZD1222 dose. These TCRs come from an adult who received the AZD1222 COVID-19 vaccine.

The chain combines TRBV9 with TRBJ2-1; D may be TRBD2 (6 bases). CDR3 length equals 15 residues. Trimming took off 0 bases at V and 7 bases at J, with 14 bases between the two ends. Germline-derived CDR1 and CDR2 are SGDLS and YYNGEE. As DNA, the CDR3 is TGTGCCAGCAGCGTAGTACGGGAGTATAATAATGAGCAGTTCTTC. Translation gives CASSVVREYNNEQFF.

The CDR3 coding sequence is TGTGCCACCAGCAGGCGGTCAAGGGACGGCGCTGAAGCTTTCTTT. This translates into CATSRRSRDGAEAFF. V is TRBV15 and J is TRBJ1-1; a possible D gene is TRBD1 (5 bases). Trimming shortened V by 3 bases and J by 6 bases, and 17 bases separated the two germline ends. Germline values: CDR1 LNHNV, CDR2 YYDKDF (reference sequence). This CDR3 has 15 residues.

The genes are TRBV5-1 and TRBJ1-3, with no clear D. V was pared by 2 bases and J by 0 bases, with 6 bases between. The germline V gene has CDR1 SGHRS and CDR2 YFSETQ. The CDR3 covers 14 residues. The DNA for the CDR3 is TGCGCCAGCAGCTTTGCAGTCTCTGGAAACACCATATATTTT. This gives the protein CASSFAVSGNTIYF.

Turning to this clone: In the same sample, other DNA sequences code for this CDR3. The chain recombines TRBV5-1 with TRBJ2-3, with a tentative D call TRBD1 (5 bases). Between the trimmed V and J ends, which lost 0 bases and 4 bases, there was a span of 9 bases. This CDR3 is 14 amino acids long. The germline CDR1 and CDR2 sequences are SGHRS and YFSETQ. CDR3 coding DNA: TGCGCCAGCAGCTTGGGTCAGGGCCCAGATACGCAGTATTTT. Protein product: CASSLGQGPDTQYF. Supplemented by reference TRBV5-1 and TRBJ2-3, the full variable domain reads KAGVTQTPRYLIKTRGQQVTLSCSPISGHRSVSWYQQTPGQGLQFLFEYFSETQRNKGNFPGRFSGRQFSNSRSEMNVSTLELGDSALYLCASSLGQGPDTQYFGPGTRLTVL.

The V gene is TRBV9, the J gene TRBJ2-5; D ambiguous. The V gene lost 4 bases and the J gene lost 6 bases, with 10 bases spanning the gap. Germline V gives CDR1 SGDLS, CDR2 YYNGEE. This CDR3 is 12 amino acids long. In DNA form, the CDR3 reads TGTGCCAGCAGCACGGGCTATAAGACCCAGTACTTC. It codes for CASSTGYKTQYF.

The V gene is TRBV6-1, the J gene TRBJ1-4, with 9 positions matching TRBD1. Germline values: CDR1 MNHNS, CDR2 SASEGT. This CDR3 region has 16 residues. Trimming at V came to 4 bases and at J to 4 bases, leaving 7 bases not matched to a gene. The CDR3 DNA reads TGTGCCAGCAGTGGGATGACGGGACAGGGTAATGAAAAACTGTTTTTT. Protein product: CASSGMTGQGNEKLFF.

The chain employs TRBV6-6 and TRBJ2-5; D not resolved. CDR3 length: 12 residues. Per germline, CDR1 MNHNY and CDR2 SVGAGI (reference sequence). Trimming pared 6 bases from V and 5 bases from J, leaving 10 bases between. CDR3 DNA sequence: TGTGCCAGCAGACCCTCGGCGGAGACCCAGTACTTC. This translates into CASRPSAETQYF.

V is TRBV30 and J is TRBJ1-5; no clear D gene. The CDR3 consists of 13 residues. The germline gives CDR1 GTSNPN, CDR2 SVGIG (reference sequence). Trimming took off 4 bases at V and 3 bases at J, with 10 bases between the two ends. CDR3 region: CAWTGGYNQPQHF. CDR3 DNA sequence: TGTGCCTGGACTGGAGGTTACAATCAGCCCCAGCATTTT.

The V call is TRBV19, the J call TRBJ2-3, with 12 bases identical to TRBD2. Germline V lookup: CDR1 LNHDA, CDR2 SQIVND (reference sequence). V was clipped by 6 bases and J by 6 bases; unmatched bases: 19. The CDR3 spans 19 residues. Here the CDR3 reads CASSIDGVGLAGGLDTQYF. CDR3 coding DNA: TGTGCCAGTAGCATTGATGGCGTCGGGCTAGCGGGAGGGCTGGATACGCAGTATTTT.

This chain uses TRBV28 with TRBJ2-1; 7 bases line up with TRBD1. Per the germline V gene, CDR1 is MDHEN and CDR2 is SYDVKM. V lost 2 bases to trimming and J lost 5 bases; unmatched junction nucleotides: 15. The CDR3 has 18 amino acids. CDR3 loop: CASSLPRTGIATHNEQFF. The CDR3 DNA is TGTGCCAGCAGTTTACCTCGGACAGGAATTGCTACTCACAATGAGCAGTTCTTC. Using reference TRBV28 and TRBJ2-1 for the parts outside the CDR3, the full variable domain is DVKVTQSSRYLVKRTGEKVFLECVQDMDHENMFWYRQDPGLGLRLIYFSYDVKMKEKGDIPEGYSVSREKKERFSLILESASTNQTSMYLCASSLPRTGIATHNEQFFGPGTRLTVL.

The CDR3 nucleotides are TGTGCCAGCAGTTACTACCAAGGGGGGATGGGCAATCAGCCCCAGCATTTT. Residues: CASSYYQGGMGNQPQHF. The rearrangement uses TRBV6-2 or TRBV6-3 and TRBJ1-5; D might be TRBD1 (6 bases). The CDR3 is 17 residues long. Germline V gene lookup returns CDR1 MNHEY and CDR2 SVGEGT. V was pared by 1 base and J by 2 bases, with 15 bases between.

This clone was counted between two and nine times. V is TRBV10-3 and J is TRBJ2-7; D gene uncertain. V lost 10 bases and J lost 3, with 10 bases in between. Germline assignment: CDR1 ENHRY and CDR2 SYGVKD. There are 11 residues in the CDR3. The CDR3 loop reads CATRIDYEQYF. The CDR3 nucleotides read TGTGCCACCAGGATTGACTACGAGCAGTACTTC.

The chain links TRBV12-3 or TRBV12-4 to TRBJ1-6; D not resolved. This CDR3 spans 13 amino acids. Trimming removed 9 bases at V and 8 bases at J, with 14 bases between. The CDR3 region has the DNA TGTGCCAGTTCCGACGGGATGGATTCACCCCTCCACTTT. This gives the protein CASSDGMDSPLHF.

The chain uses TRBV27 and TRBJ2-5; 10 bases line up with TRBD2. V shed 5 bases and J 5 bases; nucleotides not matched to a gene: 2. Germline-derived CDR1 and CDR2 are MNHEY and SMNVEV (reference sequence). This CDR3 is built from 13 residues. The CDR3 DNA follows: TGTGCCAGCAGTAGTAGCGGGAGGGAGACCCAGTACTTC. It specifies CASSSSGRETQYF.

This chain uses TRBV19 with TRBJ2-7; unclear D gene. The germline V and J ends were trimmed by 3 bases and 5 bases, with 17 bases remaining between them. This CDR3 has 15 residues. In germline, CDR1 is LNHDA, CDR2 SQIVND (reference sequence). In DNA form, the CDR3 reads TGTGCCAGTAGTATGGGCCTCGGTTGGGGAAACGAGCAGTACTTC. Protein product: CASSMGLGWGNEQYF.

This clone was seen only once. J is TRBJ1-1 and V is TRBV11-2; no definite D call. Germline V gene sequence: CDR1 SGHAT, CDR2 FQNNGV. V was cut by 1 base and J by 6 bases, with 3 bases left in between. This CDR3 has 11 residues. The CDR3 DNA follows: TGTGCCAGCAGCTTAGGGTCTGAAGCTTTCTTT. Its protein is CASSLGSEAFF.

Remarks on this clone: Other DNA sequences of this sample code for an identical CDR3. J is TRBJ1-3 and V is TRBV28; no reliable D call. In germline, CDR1 is MDHEN, CDR2 SYDVKM. The CDR3 length is 14 residues. V was cut by 2 bases and J by 2 bases, with 7 bases left in between. This chain's CDR3 is CASSLTGTGNTIYF. The CDR3 coding sequence is TGTGCCAGCAGTTTAACCGGGACTGGAAACACCATATATTTT.

This chain joins TRBV10-3 and TRBJ1-1; D call uncertain. The length of the CDR3 is 13 residues. Per the germline V gene, CDR1 is ENHRY and CDR2 is SYGVKD. The V end lost 6 bases, the J end lost 3 bases, and 11 bases lay between the germline ends. CDR3 region: CAIRVDQDTEAFF. CDR3 coding DNA: TGTGCCATCAGGGTGGACCAGGACACTGAAGCTTTCTTT.

This clone was recorded a few times. The rearrangement joins TRBV19 to TRBJ1-1; D is possibly TRBD1 (5 bases). CDR3 size: 14 residues. V lost 6 bases, J lost 0 bases, and 11 bases lay in between. Looked up from germline, CDR1 is LNHDA and CDR2 is SQIVND (reference sequence). CDR3 sequence reads: CASSLGTLNTEAFF. The CDR3 DNA reads TGTGCCAGTAGCCTGGGGACTTTGAACACTGAAGCTTTCTTT.

J is TRBJ2-7 and V is TRBV11-2; 8 positions match TRBD2. Per germline, CDR1 SGHAT and CDR2 FQNNGV. CDR3 length equals 16 residues. Trimming took 1 base from V and 5 from J; bases not matched to a gene: 10. CDR3 coding DNA: TGTGCCAGCAGCTTAGTTGAGTCTAGCGGGTTACACGAGCAGTACTTC. It yields the protein CASSLVESSGLHEQYF. Full variable domain (missing parts from reference TRBV11-2 and TRBJ2-7): EAGVAQSPRYKIIEKRQSVAFWCNPISGHATLYWYQQILGQGPKLLIQFQNNGVVDDSQLPKDRFSAERLKGVDSTLKIQPAKLEDSAVYLCASSLVESSGLHEQYFGPGTRLTVT.

The chain uses TRBV15 and TRBJ1-6; D is possibly TRBD1 (5 bases). The germline V gene has CDR1 LNHNV and CDR2 YYDKDF (reference sequence). This CDR3 contains 12 residues. V lost 9 bases and J lost 8, with 11 bases in between. CDR3 residues: CATQGIDSPLHF. The DNA for the CDR3 is TGTGCCACGCAGGGAATCGATTCACCCCTCCACTTT.

CDR3 DNA sequence: TGCAGCGTCGCCGGGACAGTCTATGGCTACACCTTC. This translates into CSVAGTVYGYTF. This chain joins TRBV29-1 and TRBJ1-2, with 7 nucleotides matching TRBD1. V dropped 6 bases and J dropped 4; count of bases not matched to a gene: 5. CDR1 is SQVTM and CDR2 is ANQGSEA in the germline V gene. The CDR3 runs to 12 residues.